This paragraph reports one TCR beta chain. The target antigen is unknown. Measured with immunoSEQ multiplex PCR; TCRdb has only the in-frame clones, and not every one. This table holds about 2.4 million clones, approximately 94% found once. This entry belongs to a study of shared clonotypes between healthy human individuals. Study-level background: Used for every donor were three CD4 naive, three CD4 memory, two CD8 naive and one CD8 memory plate. Whole-study results and caveats: Shared across four donors were about 4.6% of the naive CD4 clonotypes. The study found lower generation probabilities in non-shared clonotypes than in those shared by all four donors.

The CDR3 spans 12 residues. CDR1 LNHDA and CDR2 SQIVND come from the germline V gene (reference sequence). V lost 4 bases to trimming and J lost 5 bases, with 8 bases between them. This clonotype was sampled from a man between 18 and 35 years old in good health. Some clones in this sample may be carry-over from other donors' samples. The chain couples TRBV19 to TRBJ1-2, with D unclear. The sample taken for sequencing was naive CD4+ T cells from PBMCs. The subset was: CD45RA+ positively selected. The CDR3 spells CASSSQRYGYTF. The CDR3, as DNA: TGTGCCAGTAGTAGTCAGCGGTATGGCTACACCTTC.